The 2 T cell receptor beta chains reported below all come from one sample, sequenced in a study of metastatic and nonmetastatic thyroid tumors. TCRdb re-called the PCR reads through MiXCR. The repertoire consists of about 39,000 clones, with 12% occurring once and the leading ten covering around 9%. No treatment of any kind had been given to any patient before thyroid surgery. Sequenced: blood. All receptors come from a male donor with papillary thyroid cancer or a benign thyroid nodule (not recorded which). Some clones in this sample may be carry-over from other donors' samples.

This clone appeared a few times. Given a much more abundant clone one base away, this may be a read error. V gene TRBV5-1 combines with J gene TRBJ2-3; D perhaps matches TRBD2 (6 bases). Per germline, CDR1 SGHRS and CDR2 YFSETQ. This CDR3 has 15 residues. Trimming shortened V by 0 bases and J by 4 bases, and 12 bases separated the two germline ends. Here the CDR3 reads CASSLVWRDADTQYF. In nucleotides, the CDR3 is TGCGCCAGCAGCTTGGTTTGGCGGGACGCAGATACGCAGTATTTT.

This clone was detected a few times. The chain has TRBV6-1 and TRBJ2-1, with D perhaps matching TRBD2 (7 bases). CDR1 MNHNS and CDR2 SASEGT come from the germline V gene. The CDR3 is 14 residues long. The V and J ends lost 4 bases and 7 bases respectively, with 14 bases between them. The CDR3 here is CASSVGGARNEQFF. CDR3 in DNA: TGTGCCAGCAGTGTAGGGGGGGCAAGAAATGAGCAGTTCTTC.